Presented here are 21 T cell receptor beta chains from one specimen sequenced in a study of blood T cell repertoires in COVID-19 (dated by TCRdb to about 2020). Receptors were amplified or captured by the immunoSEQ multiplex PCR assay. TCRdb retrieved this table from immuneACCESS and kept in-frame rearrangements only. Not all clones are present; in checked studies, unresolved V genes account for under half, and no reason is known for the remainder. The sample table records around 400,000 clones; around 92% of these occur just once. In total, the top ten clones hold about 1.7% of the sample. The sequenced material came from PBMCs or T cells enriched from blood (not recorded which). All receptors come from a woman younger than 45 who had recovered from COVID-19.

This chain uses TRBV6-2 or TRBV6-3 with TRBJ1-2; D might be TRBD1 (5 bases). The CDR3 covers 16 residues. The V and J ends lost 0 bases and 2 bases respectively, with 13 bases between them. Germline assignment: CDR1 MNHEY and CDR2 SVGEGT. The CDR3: CASSYSTGEVNYGYTF. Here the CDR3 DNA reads TGTGCCAGCAGTTACTCGACGGGGGAGGTGAACTATGGCTACACCTTC.

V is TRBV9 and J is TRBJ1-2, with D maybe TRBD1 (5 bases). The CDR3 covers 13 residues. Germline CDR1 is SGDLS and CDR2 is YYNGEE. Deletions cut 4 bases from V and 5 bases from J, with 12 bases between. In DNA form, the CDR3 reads TGTGCCAGCAGCACTCGGGACTTTTATGGCTACACCTTC. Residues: CASSTRDFYGYTF. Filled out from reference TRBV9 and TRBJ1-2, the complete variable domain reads DSGVTQTPKHLITATGQRVTLRCSPRSGDLSVYWYQQSLDQGLQFLIQYYNGEERAKGNILERFSAQQFPDLHSELNLSSLELGDSALYFCASSTRDFYGYTFGSGTRLTVV.

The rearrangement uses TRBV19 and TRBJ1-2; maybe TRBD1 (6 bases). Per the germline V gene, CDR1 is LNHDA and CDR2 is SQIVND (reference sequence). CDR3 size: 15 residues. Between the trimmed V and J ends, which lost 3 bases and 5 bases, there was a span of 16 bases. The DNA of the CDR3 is TGTGCCAGTAGTATTTTGGGGGCCTCGCCTTATGGCTACACCTTC. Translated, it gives CASSILGASPYGYTF.

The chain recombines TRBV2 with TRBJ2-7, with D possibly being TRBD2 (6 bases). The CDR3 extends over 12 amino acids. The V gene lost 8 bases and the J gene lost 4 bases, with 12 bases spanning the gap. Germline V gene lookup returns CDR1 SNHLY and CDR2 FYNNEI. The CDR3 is CASGGSRYEQYF. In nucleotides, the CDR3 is TGTGCCAGCGGGGGGAGTCGGTACGAGCAGTACTTC. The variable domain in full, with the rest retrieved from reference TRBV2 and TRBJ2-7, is EPEVTQTPSHQVTQMGQEVILRCVPISNHLYFYWYRQILGQKVEFLVSFYNNEISEKSEIFDDQFSVERPDGSNFTLKIRSTKLEDSAMYFCASGGSRYEQYFGPGTRLTVT.

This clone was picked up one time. In DNA form, the CDR3 reads TGTGCCAGCAGCTTCCAGCGGGGGGCACAAGACTCCTACAATGAGCAGTTCTTC. The encoded protein is CASSFQRGAQDSYNEQFF. The chain carries TRBV7-9 and TRBJ2-1; 9 bases line up with TRBD2. This CDR3 is built from 18 residues. Germline V gene lookup returns CDR1 SEHNR and CDR2 FQNEAQ (reference sequence). J lost 0 bases, V lost 3 bases, and 9 bases had no gene match.

Written as DNA, the CDR3 is TGCGCCAGCAGCCAAGGACCAGGGAGGCGCGATGGCTACACCTTC. Translating gives CASSQGPGRRDGYTF. The V and J genes are TRBV4-1 and TRBJ1-2; the D gene is possibly TRBD1 (5 bases). From germline, CDR1 is MGHRA and CDR2 YSYEKL. V was trimmed by 1 base and J by 6 bases, leaving 15 bases between them. This CDR3 region has 15 residues.

The CDR3 region is CASTKTSFSYNEQFF. The DNA for the CDR3 is TGTGCCAGCACAAAGACTAGCTTCTCCTACAATGAGCAGTTCTTC. The chain carries TRBV28 and TRBJ2-1, with TRBD2 identical over 7 bases. The V and J ends lost 7 bases and 0 bases, in that order; junction bases with no gene match: 6. Looked up from germline, CDR1 is MDHEN and CDR2 is SYDVKM. The CDR3 runs 15 residues.

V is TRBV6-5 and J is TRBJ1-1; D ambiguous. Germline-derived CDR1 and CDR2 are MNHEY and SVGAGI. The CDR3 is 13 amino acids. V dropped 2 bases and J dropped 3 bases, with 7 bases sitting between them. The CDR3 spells CASSYGRYTEAFF. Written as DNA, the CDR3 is TGTGCCAGCAGTTACGGGAGGTACACTGAAGCTTTCTTT.

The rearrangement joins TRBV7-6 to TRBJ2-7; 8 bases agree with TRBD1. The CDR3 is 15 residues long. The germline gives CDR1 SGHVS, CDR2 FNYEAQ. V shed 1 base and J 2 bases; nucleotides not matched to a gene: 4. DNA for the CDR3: TGTGCCAGCAGCTTAGAGGGACAGGCAACCTACGAGCAGTACTTC. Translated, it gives CASSLEGQATYEQYF.

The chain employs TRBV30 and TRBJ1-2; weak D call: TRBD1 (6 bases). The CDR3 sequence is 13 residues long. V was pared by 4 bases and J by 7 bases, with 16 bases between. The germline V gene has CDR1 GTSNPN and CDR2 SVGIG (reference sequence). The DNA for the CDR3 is TGTGCCTGGACAGGGGACGAGAATGGTGGCTACACCTTC. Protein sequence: CAWTGDENGGYTF.

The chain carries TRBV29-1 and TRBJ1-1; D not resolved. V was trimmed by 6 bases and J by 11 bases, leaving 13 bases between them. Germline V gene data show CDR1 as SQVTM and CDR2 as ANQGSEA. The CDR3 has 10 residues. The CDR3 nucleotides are TGCAGCGTGGCGGGTCCTGGGGCTTTCTTT. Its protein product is CSVAGPGAFF.

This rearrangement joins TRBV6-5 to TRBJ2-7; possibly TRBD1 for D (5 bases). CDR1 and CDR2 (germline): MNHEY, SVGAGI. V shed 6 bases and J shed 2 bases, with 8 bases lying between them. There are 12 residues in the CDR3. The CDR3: CASRDIAYEQYF. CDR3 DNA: TGTGCCAGCAGGGACATAGCCTACGAGCAGTACTTC.

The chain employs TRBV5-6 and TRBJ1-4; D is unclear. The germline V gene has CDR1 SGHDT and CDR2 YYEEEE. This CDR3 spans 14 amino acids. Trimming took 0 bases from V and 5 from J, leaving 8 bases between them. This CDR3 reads CASSLVYGNEKLFF. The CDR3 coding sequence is TGTGCCAGCAGCTTGGTATACGGGAATGAAAAACTGTTTTTT.

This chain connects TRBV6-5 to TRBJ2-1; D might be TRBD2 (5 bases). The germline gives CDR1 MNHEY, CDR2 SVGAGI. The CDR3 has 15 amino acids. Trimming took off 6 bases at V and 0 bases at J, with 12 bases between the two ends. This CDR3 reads CASRIAKSSYNEQFF. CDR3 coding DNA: TGTGCCAGCAGAATAGCGAAGAGCTCCTACAATGAGCAGTTCTTC.

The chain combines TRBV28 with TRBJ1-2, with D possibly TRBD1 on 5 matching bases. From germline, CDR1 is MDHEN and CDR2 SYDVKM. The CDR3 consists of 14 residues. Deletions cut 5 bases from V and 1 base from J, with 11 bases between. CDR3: CASSTPGINYGYTF. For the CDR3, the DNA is TGTGCCAGCAGTACTCCAGGGATTAACTATGGCTACACCTTC.

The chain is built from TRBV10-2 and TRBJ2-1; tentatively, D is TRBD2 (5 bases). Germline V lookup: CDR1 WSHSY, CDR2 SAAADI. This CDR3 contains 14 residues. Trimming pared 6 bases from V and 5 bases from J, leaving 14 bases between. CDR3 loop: CASRGLARNNEQFF. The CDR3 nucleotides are TGCGCCAGCAGAGGACTGGCGAGGAACAATGAGCAGTTCTTC.

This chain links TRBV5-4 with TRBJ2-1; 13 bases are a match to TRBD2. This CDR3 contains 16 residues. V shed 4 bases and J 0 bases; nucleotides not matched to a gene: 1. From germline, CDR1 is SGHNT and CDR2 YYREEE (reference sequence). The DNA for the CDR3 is TGTGCCAGCAGCCGGACTAGCGGGAGCTCCTACAATGAGCAGTTCTTC. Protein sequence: CASSRTSGSSYNEQFF.

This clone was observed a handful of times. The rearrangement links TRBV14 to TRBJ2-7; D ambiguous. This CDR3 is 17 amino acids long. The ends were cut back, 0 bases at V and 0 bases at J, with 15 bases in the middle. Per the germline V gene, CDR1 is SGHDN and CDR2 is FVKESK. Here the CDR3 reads CASSQDYASFRSYEQYF. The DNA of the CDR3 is TGTGCCAGCAGCCAAGATTACGCTAGTTTTCGCTCCTACGAGCAGTACTTC.

This CDR3 is CASGSGGPYNEQFF. The DNA for the CDR3 is TGTGCCAGCGGGAGCGGGGGACCCTACAATGAGCAGTTCTTC. V and J are TRBV6-5 and TRBJ2-1; 8 positions agree with TRBD2. Germline trimming cut 8 bases from V and 2 bases from J; bases unmatched to any gene: 5. CDR1 and CDR2 (germline): MNHEY, SVGAGI. This CDR3 is 14 amino acids long.

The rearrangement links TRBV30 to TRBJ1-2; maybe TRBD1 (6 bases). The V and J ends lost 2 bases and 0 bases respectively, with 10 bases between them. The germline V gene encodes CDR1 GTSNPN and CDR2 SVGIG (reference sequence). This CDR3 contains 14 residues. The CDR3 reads CAWSLEGANYGYTF. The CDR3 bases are TGTGCCTGGAGTTTAGAGGGGGCTAACTATGGCTACACCTTC.

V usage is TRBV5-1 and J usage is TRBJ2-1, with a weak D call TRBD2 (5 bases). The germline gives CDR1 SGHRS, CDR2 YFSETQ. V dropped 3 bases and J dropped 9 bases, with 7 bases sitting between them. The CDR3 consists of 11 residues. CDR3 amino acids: CASSSGIEQFF. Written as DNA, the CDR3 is TGCGCCAGCAGCTCGGGAATTGAGCAGTTCTTC.